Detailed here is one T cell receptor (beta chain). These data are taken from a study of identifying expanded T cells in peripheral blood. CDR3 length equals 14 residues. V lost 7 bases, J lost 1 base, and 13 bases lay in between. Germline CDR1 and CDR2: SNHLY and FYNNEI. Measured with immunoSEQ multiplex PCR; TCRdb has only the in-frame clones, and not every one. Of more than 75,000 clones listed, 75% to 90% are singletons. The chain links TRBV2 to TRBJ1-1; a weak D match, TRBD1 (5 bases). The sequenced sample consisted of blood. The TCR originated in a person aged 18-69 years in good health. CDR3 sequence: CASNGGRWNTEAFF. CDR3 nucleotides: TGTGCCAGCAACGGGGGACGGTGGAACACTGAAGCTTTCTTT.